This section outlines one T cell receptor (beta chain) sequence together with its context. What it binds is unknown. With 3 bases clipped from V and 6 bases from J, the junction kept 2 bases outside the gene matches. This CDR3 spans 12 amino acids. Germline V gene data show CDR1 as LGHDT and CDR2 as YNNKEL (reference sequence). The entry originates in a study of T cell responses to AZD1222 COVID-19 vaccine. Some clones are missing from TCRdb's copy, which holds only in-frame ones; the method was immunoSEQ multiplex PCR. The data show over 100,000 clones, 70% to 90% seen once. Whole-study results and caveats: Repertoire samples came only from after the peak T cell response. Clonal diversity was possibly underestimated, and the donors were mostly white British, with more females. The span of vaccine-associated CD4 TCRs extended across spike, with dominance at 160-218 and 743-854. Nearly half of the spike-specific TCRs reportedly recognize variant regions that carry no mutations.

The chain joins TRBV3-1 (or the pseudogene TRBV3-2) to TRBJ2-7; 7 bases line up with TRBD2. The source material was peripheral blood, sampled on day 0 of AZD1222 vaccination. The TCR was taken from an adult in good health. The CDR3 sequence is CASSQGGGEQYF. The CDR3 region has the DNA TGTGCCAGCAGCCAGGGGGGGGGCGAGCAGTACTTC.